This T cell receptor (beta chain) stems from a study of T cell responses to AZD1222 COVID-19 vaccine. Study-wide findings and caveats: Along spike, vaccine-associated CD4 TCRs were found throughout, with dominance at 160-218 and 743-854. Donors were mostly white British, more females; clonal diversity possibly underestimated.

This CDR3 is 13 amino acids long. The trim removed 6 bases at V and 5 bases at J, leaving 4 bases unmatched. Per the germline V gene, CDR1 is ENHRY and CDR2 is SYGVKD. Remarks on this clone: The antigen is not known.

Data came from immunoSEQ multiplex PCR; TCRdb stores just in-frame clones and leaves some out. The data contain about 130,000 clones, 85% to 95% of them singletons. The specimen was peripheral blood, collected on day 0 of AZD1222 vaccination. The chain couples TRBV10-3 to TRBJ1-5; 7 bases line up with TRBD1. The TCR sequence derives from an adult in good health. CDR3 in DNA: TGTGCCATCAGCGACGACAGGGATCAGCCCCAGCATTTT. Translating it yields CAISDDRDQPQHF.